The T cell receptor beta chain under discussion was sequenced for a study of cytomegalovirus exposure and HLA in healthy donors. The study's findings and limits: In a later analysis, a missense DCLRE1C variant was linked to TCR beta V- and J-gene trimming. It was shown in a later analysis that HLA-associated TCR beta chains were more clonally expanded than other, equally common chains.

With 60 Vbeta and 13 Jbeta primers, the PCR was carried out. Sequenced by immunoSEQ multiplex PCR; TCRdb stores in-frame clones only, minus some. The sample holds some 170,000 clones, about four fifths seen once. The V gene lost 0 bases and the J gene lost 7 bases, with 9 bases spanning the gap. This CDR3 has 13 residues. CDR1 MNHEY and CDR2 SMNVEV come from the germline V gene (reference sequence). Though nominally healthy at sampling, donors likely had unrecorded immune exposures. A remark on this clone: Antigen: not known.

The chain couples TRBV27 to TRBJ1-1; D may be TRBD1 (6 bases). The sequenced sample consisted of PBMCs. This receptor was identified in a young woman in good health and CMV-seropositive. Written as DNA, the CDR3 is TGTGCCAGCAGTTTATCGGGCAGGGGTGAAGCTTTCTTT. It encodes CASSLSGRGEAFF.